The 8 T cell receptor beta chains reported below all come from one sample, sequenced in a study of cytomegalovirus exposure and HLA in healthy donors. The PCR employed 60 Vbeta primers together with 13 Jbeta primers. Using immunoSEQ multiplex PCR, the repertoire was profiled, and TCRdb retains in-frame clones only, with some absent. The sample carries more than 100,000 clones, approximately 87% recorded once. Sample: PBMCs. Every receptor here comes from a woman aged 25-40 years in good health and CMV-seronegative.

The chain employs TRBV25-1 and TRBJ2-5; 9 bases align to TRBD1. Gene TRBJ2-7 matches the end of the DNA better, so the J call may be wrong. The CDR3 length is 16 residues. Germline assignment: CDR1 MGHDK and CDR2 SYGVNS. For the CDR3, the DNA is TGTGCCAGCACCTTAATTCAGGACAGGGGCTCCTACGAGCAGTACTTC. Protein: CASTLIQDRGSYEQYF.

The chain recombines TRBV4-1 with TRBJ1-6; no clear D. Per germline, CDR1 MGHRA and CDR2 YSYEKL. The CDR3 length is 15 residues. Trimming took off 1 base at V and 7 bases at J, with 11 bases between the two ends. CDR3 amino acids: CASSQVPGGNSPLHF. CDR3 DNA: TGCGCCAGCAGCCAAGTTCCGGGAGGGAATTCACCCCTCCACTTT.

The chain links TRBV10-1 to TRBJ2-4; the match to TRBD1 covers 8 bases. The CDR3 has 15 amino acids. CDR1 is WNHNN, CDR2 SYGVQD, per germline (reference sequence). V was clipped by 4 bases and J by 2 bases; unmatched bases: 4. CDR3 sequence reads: CASSATGETKNIQYF. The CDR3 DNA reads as TGCGCCAGCAGTGCGACAGGGGAAACCAAAAACATTCAGTACTTC.

CDR3 sequence: CASSPTRDTSVAFF. The CDR3 nucleotides read TGTGCCAGCTCACCTACCCGGGACACCTCCGTGGCTTTCTTT. The rearrangement links TRBV18 to TRBJ1-1, with D perhaps matching TRBD1 (6 bases). The CDR3 length is 14 residues. The germline V gene has CDR1 KGHSH and CDR2 LQKENI. V was clipped by 3 bases and J by 11 bases, with 19 bases between them.

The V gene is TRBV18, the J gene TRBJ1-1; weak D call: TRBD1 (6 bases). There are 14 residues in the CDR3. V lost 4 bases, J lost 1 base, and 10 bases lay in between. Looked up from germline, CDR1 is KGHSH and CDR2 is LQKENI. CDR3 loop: CASSRGQTNTEAFF. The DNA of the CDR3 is TGTGCCAGCTCACGCGGACAGACGAACACTGAAGCTTTCTTT. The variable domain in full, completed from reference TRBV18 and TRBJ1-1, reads NAGVMQNPRHLVRRRGQEARLRCSPMKGHSHVYWYRQLPEEGLKFMVYLQKENIIDESGMPKERFSAEFPKEGPSILRIQQVVRGDSAAYFCASSRGQTNTEAFFGQGTRLTVV.

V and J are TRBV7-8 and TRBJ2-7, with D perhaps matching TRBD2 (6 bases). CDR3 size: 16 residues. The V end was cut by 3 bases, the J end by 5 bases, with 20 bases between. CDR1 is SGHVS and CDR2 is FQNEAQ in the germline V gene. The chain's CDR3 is CASSLGLRGLRNEQYF. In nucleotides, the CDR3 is TGTGCCAGCAGCTTGGGACTTCGTGGGCTTCGGAACGAGCAGTACTTC.

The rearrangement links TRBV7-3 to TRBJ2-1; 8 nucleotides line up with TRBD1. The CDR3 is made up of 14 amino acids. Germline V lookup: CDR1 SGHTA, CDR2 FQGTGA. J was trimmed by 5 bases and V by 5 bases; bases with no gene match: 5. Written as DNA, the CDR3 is TGTGCCAGCAGCCATCGGGACAGGAACAATGAGCAGTTCTTC. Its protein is CASSHRDRNNEQFF.

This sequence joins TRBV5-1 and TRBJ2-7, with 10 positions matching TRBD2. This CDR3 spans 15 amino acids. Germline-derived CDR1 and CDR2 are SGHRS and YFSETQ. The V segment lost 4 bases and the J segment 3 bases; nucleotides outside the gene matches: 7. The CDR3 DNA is TGCGCCAGCAGCGTGGCTAGCGGGGGTTTCTACGAGCAGTACTTC. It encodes CASSVASGGFYEQYF. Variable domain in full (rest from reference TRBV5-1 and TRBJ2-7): KAGVTQTPRYLIKTRGQQVTLSCSPISGHRSVSWYQQTPGQGLQFLFEYFSETQRNKGNFPGRFSGRQFSNSRSEMNVSTLELGDSALYLCASSVASGGFYEQYFGPGTRLTVT.